The 24 T cell receptor beta chains below all came from one sample that was sequenced in a study of response to subunit inactivated influenza vaccine. TCRdb itself ran the RT-PCR reads through MiXCR, one entry per CDR3 protein. The sample contains 500,000 to 600,000 distinct CDR3 sequences, roughly 13% of which appear only once. Sequencing was performed on PBMCs from blood, taken around seven weeks after vaccination. These receptors all stem from a man between 50 and 59 years old who received an inactivated influenza vaccine.

This clonotype was seen only a few times. The chain links TRBV7-6 to TRBJ2-1, with 13 bases matching TRBD2. Per the germline V gene, CDR1 is SGHVS and CDR2 is FNYEAQ. Trimming took 5 bases from V and 0 from J; bases not matched to a gene: 7. The CDR3 contains 18 residues. The CDR3 here is CASSPKTSGRPSYNEQFF. DNA of the CDR3: TGTGCCAGCAGCCCAAAGACTAGCGGGAGGCCCTCCTACAATGAGCAGTTCTTC.

This clonotype has just a few counts. V gene TRBV5-6 combines with J gene TRBJ2-5; D not certain. CDR1 and CDR2 (germline): SGHDT, YYEEEE. The CDR3 is made up of 14 amino acids. Deletions cut 1 base from V and 1 base from J, with 8 bases between. In nucleotides, the CDR3 is TGTGCCAGCAGCTTGTGGTTCAGCCAAGAGACCCAGTACTTC. Amino acids: CASSLWFSQETQYF.

The chain is built from TRBV2 and TRBJ1-1, with 7 bases lining up with TRBD1. J gave up 7 bases and V 5 bases, and 4 bases lay outside the gene matches. CDR3 length: 12 residues. The germline CDR1 and CDR2 sequences are SNHLY and FYNNEI. CDR3 region: CASSPGGGEAFF. The CDR3 DNA sequence: TGTGCCAGCAGTCCAGGGGGGGGTGAAGCTTTCTTT.

This clonotype showed up just a few times. The chain recombines TRBV27 with TRBJ1-2; D is uncertain. Germline CDR1 reads MNHEY; CDR2 reads SMNVEV (reference sequence). The CDR3 runs 14 residues. The V gene lost 2 bases and the J gene lost 4 bases, with 11 bases spanning the gap. DNA of the CDR3: TGTGCCAGCAGTTTAAGGGCCCAGACCTATGGCTACACCTTC. Translating gives CASSLRAQTYGYTF.

This clonotype was picked up a small number of times. V and J are TRBV6-1 and TRBJ2-5; 10 positions match TRBD2. Germline loops: CDR1 MNHNS, CDR2 SASEGT. The CDR3 is made up of 15 amino acids. With 6 bases clipped from V and 7 bases from J, the junction kept 11 bases outside the gene matches. The CDR3: CASRTGLAASTTQYF. In nucleotides, the CDR3 is TGTGCCAGCAGAACAGGACTAGCGGCCTCCACGACCCAGTACTTC.

This clonotype has a handful of counts. The chain employs TRBV10-3 and TRBJ2-6; D gene uncertain. V lost 8 bases and J lost 0, with 5 bases in between. CDR1 is ENHRY, CDR2 SYGVKD, per germline. The CDR3 contains 13 residues. CDR3 sequence reads: CAILSSGANVLTF. Written as DNA, the CDR3 is TGTGCCATCCTATCCTCTGGGGCCAACGTCCTGACTTTC.

This clonotype was detected many times. This chain joins TRBV20-1 and TRBJ1-1; no clear D. The germline CDR1 and CDR2 sequences are DFQATT and SNEGSKA (reference sequence). The length of the CDR3 is 14 residues. V was pared by 0 bases and J by 3 bases, with 11 bases between. The DNA for the CDR3 is TGCAGTGCTAGAGAGGGTTGGGTGGACACTGAAGCTTTCTTT. It translates to CSAREGWVDTEAFF.

The chain employs TRBV11-2 and TRBJ2-1, with 8 bases lining up with TRBD2. CDR1 is SGHAT, CDR2 FQNNGV, per germline. The CDR3 extends over 16 amino acids. J gave up 8 bases and V 3 bases, and 12 bases lay outside the gene matches. CDR3 region: CASSFMTGGPYYEQFF. The CDR3 nucleotides are TGTGCCAGCAGCTTCATGACGGGAGGGCCGTATTATGAGCAGTTCTTC. The full variable domain, with the rest looked up from reference TRBV11-2 and TRBJ2-1, is EAGVAQSPRYKIIEKRQSVAFWCNPISGHATLYWYQQILGQGPKLLIQFQNNGVVDDSQLPKDRFSAERLKGVDSTLKIQPAKLEDSAVYLCASSFMTGGPYYEQFFGPGTRLTVL.

The J gene is TRBJ2-1, the V gene TRBV20-1, with D tentatively TRBD2 (6 bases). The germline V gene has CDR1 DFQATT and CDR2 SNEGSKA (reference sequence). Trimming took 5 bases from V and 6 from J, leaving 23 bases between them. The CDR3 covers 16 residues. The CDR3 sequence is CSALKLGGLGFNEQFF. CDR3 DNA: TGCAGTGCTCTTAAATTGGGAGGTTTGGGCTTCAATGAGCAGTTCTTC.

V is TRBV7-2 and J is TRBJ2-3; 13 nucleotides match TRBD2. There are 17 residues in the CDR3. The junction had 4 bases not matched to a gene; V was cut back by 3 bases and J by 1 base. CDR1 SGHTA and CDR2 FQGNSA come from the germline V gene. The CDR3 region is CASSFLGLAGGTDTQYF. The CDR3 DNA follows: TGTGCCAGCAGCTTCCTCGGACTAGCGGGAGGCACAGATACGCAGTATTTT.

This clonotype has only a few counts. The chain combines TRBV20-1 with TRBJ2-7; D call uncertain. This CDR3 is 12 amino acids long. V lost 0 bases and J lost 6, with 9 bases in between. The germline V gene encodes CDR1 DFQATT and CDR2 SNEGSKA (reference sequence). As DNA, the CDR3 is TGCAGTGCTAGAGACTTCGGTGGCGAGCAGTACTTC. The encoded protein is CSARDFGGEQYF.

CDR3 in amino acids: CASAARDYGYTF. The DNA of the CDR3 is TGTGCCAGCGCCGCGCGTGATTATGGCTACACCTTC. The chain recombines TRBV28 with TRBJ1-2; no reliable D call. V gave up 8 bases and J gave up 5 bases, with 12 bases separating them. CDR3 size: 12 residues. In germline, CDR1 is MDHEN, CDR2 SYDVKM.

This clonotype was seen at least ten times. CDR3 loop: CSGKDWRTDTQYF. For the CDR3, the DNA is TGCAGCGGCAAGGACTGGCGCACAGATACGCAGTATTTT. This chain links TRBV29-1 with TRBJ2-3; D is perhaps TRBD2 (5 bases). The CDR3 covers 13 residues. Trimming pared 7 bases from V and 1 base from J, leaving 12 bases between. The germline CDR1 and CDR2 sequences are SQVTM and ANQGSEA.

The rearrangement links TRBV5-1 to TRBJ1-6; 7 nucleotides line up with TRBD1. J lost 7 bases, V lost 4 bases, and 11 bases had no gene match. CDR1 is SGHRS, CDR2 YFSETQ, per germline. The CDR3 spans 16 residues. This CDR3 is CASSQIPGTANSPLHF. The CDR3 DNA reads as TGCGCCAGCAGCCAGATACCCGGGACAGCCAATTCACCCCTCCACTTT. Full variable domain (outside the CDR3, taken from reference TRBV5-1 and TRBJ1-6): KAGVTQTPRYLIKTRGQQVTLSCSPISGHRSVSWYQQTPGQGLQFLFEYFSETQRNKGNFPGRFSGRQFSNSRSEMNVSTLELGDSALYLCASSQIPGTANSPLHFGNGTRLTVT.

As regards this clonotype: Its ends do not fully match the called genes, so a read error is possible. This chain uses TRBV12-3 or TRBV12-4 with TRBJ2-7; 7 bases line up with TRBD2. The CDR3 spans 14 residues. The CDR3 region is CVSSRLASRYEQYF. CDR3 coding DNA: TGTGTCAGCAGCAGACTAGCCTCGCGCTACGAGCAGTACTTC.

The chain uses TRBV5-6 and TRBJ2-7; 11 bases are shared with TRBD1. The CDR3 covers 16 residues. Per the germline V gene, CDR1 is SGHDT and CDR2 is YYEEEE. Trimming removed 2 bases from V and 0 bases from J; junction bases left unmatched: 4. The CDR3 loop is CASSLGTGGISYEQYF. CDR3 bases: TGTGCCAGCAGCTTAGGGACAGGGGGTATCTCCTACGAGCAGTACTTC.

In this sample, this clonotype turned up many times. The rearrangement joins TRBV5-1 to TRBJ2-1, with D possibly TRBD1 on 8 matching bases. V lost 1 base and J lost 7, with 33 bases in between. Germline assignment: CDR1 SGHRS and CDR2 YFSETQ. CDR3 length: 21 amino acids. The CDR3 loop reads CASSLSSLTGDGEGRLNEQFF. CDR3 DNA sequence: TGCGCCAGCAGCTTGTCCTCCTTGACAGGGGACGGGGAGGGCCGTCTGAATGAGCAGTTCTTC. The whole variable domain, filled in from reference TRBV5-1 and TRBJ2-1, reads KAGVTQTPRYLIKTRGQQVTLSCSPISGHRSVSWYQQTPGQGLQFLFEYFSETQRNKGNFPGRFSGRQFSNSRSEMNVSTLELGDSALYLCASSLSSLTGDGEGRLNEQFFGPGTRLTVL.

This clonotype has ten or more counts. An end of the junction differs from the germline gene, which may be a read error. The chain links TRBV5-1 to TRBJ2-5, with 9 bases aligning to TRBD1. The CDR3 loop spans 14 amino acids. Germline V gives CDR1 SGHRS, CDR2 YFSETQ. As DNA, the CDR3 is TGTGCCAGCAGTTTCGGACAGGGGAGGGAGACCCAGTACTTC. This gives the protein CASSFGQGRETQYF.

To note about this clonotype: A much larger clone lies a single base off, so this may be a read error. The gene calls are TRBV5-4 and TRBJ1-5, with a weak D call TRBD1 (5 bases). This CDR3 is 15 amino acids long. The germline CDR1 and CDR2 sequences are SGHNT and YYREEE (reference sequence). The CDR3 DNA reads as TGTGCCAGCAGCTTGGCAGGGTCGGGCAATCAGCCCCAGCGTTTT. It codes for CASSLAGSGNQPQRF.

The chain has TRBV29-1 and TRBJ1-1, with D uncertain. This CDR3 region has 13 residues. Trimming cost V 3 bases and J 0 bases, with 8 bases left between them. Per the germline V gene, CDR1 is SQVTM and CDR2 is ANQGSEA. The DNA of the CDR3 is TGCAGCGTTGATTACCAGGTGAACACTGAAGCTTTCTTT. Residues: CSVDYQVNTEAFF.

The V call is TRBV4-3, the J call TRBJ1-2; TRBD1 matches at 7 bases. From germline, CDR1 is LGHNA and CDR2 YSLEER. V gave up 4 bases and J gave up 4 bases; unmatched junction bases: 9. CDR3 length: 15 residues. The CDR3 DNA reads as TGCGCCAGCAGCCCAGGAGAACAGGGGCTCTATGGCTACACCTTC. Translating it yields CASSPGEQGLYGYTF.

This clonotype has a count of ten or more. The genes are TRBV20-1 and TRBJ2-2; D is unclear. CDR1 and CDR2 from the germline V gene are DFQATT and SNEGSKA (reference sequence). CDR3 size: 14 residues. CDR3 in DNA: TGCAGCACAAGGCCGAGACACAACACCGGGGAGCTGTTTTTT. Translated, it gives CSTRPRHNTGELFF.

This clonotype was seen only a few times. The rearrangement links TRBV27 to TRBJ2-7, with D perhaps given as TRBD1 or TRBD2 (5 bases each). CDR3 length: 13 amino acids. Germline loops: CDR1 MNHEY, CDR2 SMNVEV (reference sequence). Trimming removed 0 bases at V and 5 bases at J, with 8 bases between. DNA for the CDR3: TGTGCCAGCAGTTTATCGGGGGACGACGAGCAGTACTTC. Translating it yields CASSLSGDDEQYF.

The chain joins TRBV3-1 to TRBJ2-7; a weak D match, TRBD1 (5 bases). This CDR3 contains 16 residues. V lost 3 bases and J 1 base, leaving 16 bases between the germline ends. Germline V gene sequence: CDR1 LGHDT, CDR2 YNNKEL (reference sequence). In DNA form, the CDR3 reads TGTGCCAGCAGCCAGACTCTCAGGACAAAATCCTACGAGCAGTACTTC. Its protein product is CASSQTLRTKSYEQYF.